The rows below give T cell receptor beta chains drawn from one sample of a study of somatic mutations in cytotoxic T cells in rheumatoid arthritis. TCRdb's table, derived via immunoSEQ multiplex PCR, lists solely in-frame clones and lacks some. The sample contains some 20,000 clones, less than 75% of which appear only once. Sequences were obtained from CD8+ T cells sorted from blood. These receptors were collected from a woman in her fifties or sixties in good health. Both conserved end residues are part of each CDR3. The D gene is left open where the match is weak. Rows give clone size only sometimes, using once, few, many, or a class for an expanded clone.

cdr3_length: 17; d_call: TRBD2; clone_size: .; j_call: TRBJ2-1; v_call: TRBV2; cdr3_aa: CASQYSQAGGGGNEQFF; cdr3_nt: TGTGCCAGCCAATATTCTCAAGCGGGGGGCGGCGGGAATGAGCAGTTCTTC
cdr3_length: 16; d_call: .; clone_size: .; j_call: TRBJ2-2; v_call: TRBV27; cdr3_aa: CASSSAGGGDTGELFF; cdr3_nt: TGTGCCAGCAGTTCCGCCGGGGGAGGCGACACCGGGGAGCTGTTTTTT
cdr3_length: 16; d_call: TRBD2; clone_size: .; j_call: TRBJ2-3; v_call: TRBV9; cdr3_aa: CASSPGTSGHTDTQYF; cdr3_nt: TGTGCCAGCAGCCCCGGGACTAGCGGCCACACAGATACGCAGTATTTT
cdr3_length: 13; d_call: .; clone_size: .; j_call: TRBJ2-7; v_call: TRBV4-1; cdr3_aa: CASSHGEVYEQYF; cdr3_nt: TGCGCCAGCAGCCACGGTGAAGTCTACGAGCAGTACTTC
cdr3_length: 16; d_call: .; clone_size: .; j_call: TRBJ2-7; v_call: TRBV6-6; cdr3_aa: CASSYSSRHATYEQYF; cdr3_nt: TGTGCCAGCAGTTACTCATCCAGGCACGCGACCTACGAGCAGTACTTC
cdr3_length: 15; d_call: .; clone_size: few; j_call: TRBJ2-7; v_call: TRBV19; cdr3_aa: CASSIGGGSSYEQYF; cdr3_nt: TGTGCCAGTAGTATAGGTGGGGGATCCTCCTACGAGCAGTACTTC
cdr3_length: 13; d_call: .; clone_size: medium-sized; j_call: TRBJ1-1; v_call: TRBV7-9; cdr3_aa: CASRGDLLDEAFF; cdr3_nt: TGTGCCAGCAGAGGGGACCTGCTTGATGAAGCTTTCTTT
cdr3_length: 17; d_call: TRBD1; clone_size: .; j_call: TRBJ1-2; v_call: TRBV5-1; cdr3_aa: CASSLVDRTLVNYGYTF; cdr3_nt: TGCGCCAGCAGCTTGGTGGACAGGACCCTTGTTAACTATGGCTACACCTTC
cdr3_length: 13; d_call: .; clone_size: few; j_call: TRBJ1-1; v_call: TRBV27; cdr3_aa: CASSFGGKTEAFF; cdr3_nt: TGTGCCAGCAGTTTTGGGGGGAAGACTGAAGCTTTCTTT
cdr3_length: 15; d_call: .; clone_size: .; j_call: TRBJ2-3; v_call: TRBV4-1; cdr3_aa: CASSQGDSPGDTQYF; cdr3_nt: TGCGCCAGCAGCCAAGGAGACAGTCCGGGAGATACGCAGTATTTT
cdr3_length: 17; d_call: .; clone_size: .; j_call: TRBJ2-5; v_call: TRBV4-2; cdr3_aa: CASSQEGPERVTETQYF; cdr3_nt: TGTGCCAGCAGCCAAGAAGGGCCGGAAAGGGTGACAGAGACCCAGTACTTC
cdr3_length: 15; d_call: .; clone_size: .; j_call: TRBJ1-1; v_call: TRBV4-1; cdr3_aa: CASSHSGTSNTEAFF; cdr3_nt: TGCGCCAGCAGCCATTCGGGGACATCGAACACTGAAGCTTTCTTT
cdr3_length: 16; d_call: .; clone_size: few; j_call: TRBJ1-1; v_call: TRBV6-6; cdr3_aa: CASSYSQGRENTEAFF; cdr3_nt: TGTGCCAGCAGTTACTCGCAGGGCAGGGAGAACACTGAAGCTTTCTTT
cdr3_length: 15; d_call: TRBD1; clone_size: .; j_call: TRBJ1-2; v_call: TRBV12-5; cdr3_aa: CASGLGQGFGDGYTF; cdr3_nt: TGTGCTAGTGGTTTGGGACAGGGTTTTGGGGATGGCTACACCTTC
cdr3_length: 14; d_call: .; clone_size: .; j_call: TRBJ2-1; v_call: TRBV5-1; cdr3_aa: CASSSREGVNEQFF; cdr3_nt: TGCGCCAGCAGCTCGAGGGAGGGGGTCAATGAGCAGTTCTTC
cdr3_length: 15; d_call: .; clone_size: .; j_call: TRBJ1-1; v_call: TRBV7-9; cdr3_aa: CASSLGGQGSSEAFF; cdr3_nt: TGTGCCAGCAGCTTAGGTGGGCAGGGATCTTCTGAAGCTTTCTTT
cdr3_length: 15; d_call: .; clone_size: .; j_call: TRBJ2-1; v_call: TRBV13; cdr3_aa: CASSFSGGPLNEQFF; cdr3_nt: TGTGCCAGCAGCTTTTCCGGGGGCCCCCTAAATGAGCAGTTCTTC
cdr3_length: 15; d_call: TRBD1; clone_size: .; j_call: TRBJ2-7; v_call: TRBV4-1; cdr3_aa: CASSRRDRGPDEQYF; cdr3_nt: TGCGCCAGCAGCCGGCGAGACAGGGGGCCTGACGAGCAGTACTTC
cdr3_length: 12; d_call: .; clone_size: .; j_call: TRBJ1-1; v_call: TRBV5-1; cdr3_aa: CASSLGNSEAFF; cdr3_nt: TGCGCCAGCAGCTTGGGGAACAGCGAAGCTTTCTTT
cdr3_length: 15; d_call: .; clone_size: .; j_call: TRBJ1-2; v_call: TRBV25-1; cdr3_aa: CASSEKTGNAYGYTF; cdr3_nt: TGTGCCAGCAGTGAGAAAACAGGGAATGCTTATGGCTACACCTTC
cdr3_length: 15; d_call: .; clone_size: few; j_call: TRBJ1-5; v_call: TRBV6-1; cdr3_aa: CASSENLDGNQPQHF; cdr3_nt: TGTGCCAGCAGTGAAAATCTGGATGGCAATCAGCCCCAGCATTTT
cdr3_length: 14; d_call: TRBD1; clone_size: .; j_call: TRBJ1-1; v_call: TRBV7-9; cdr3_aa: CASSLQGAGTEAFF; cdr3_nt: TGTGCCAGCAGCCTACAGGGGGCCGGCACTGAAGCTTTCTTT
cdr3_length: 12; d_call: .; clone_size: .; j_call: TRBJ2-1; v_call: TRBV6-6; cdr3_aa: CASSYLGDEQFF; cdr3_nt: TGTGCCAGCAGTTATCTTGGGGATGAGCAGTTCTTC
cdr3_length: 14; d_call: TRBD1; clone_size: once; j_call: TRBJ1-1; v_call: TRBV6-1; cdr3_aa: CASSPWTGYTEAFF; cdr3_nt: TGTGCCAGCAGCCCTTGGACAGGGTACACTGAAGCTTTCTTT
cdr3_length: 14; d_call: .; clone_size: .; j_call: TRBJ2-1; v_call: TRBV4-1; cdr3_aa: CASSQGDRKDEQFF; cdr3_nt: TGCGCCAGCAGCCAAGGGGATAGGAAGGATGAGCAGTTCTTC
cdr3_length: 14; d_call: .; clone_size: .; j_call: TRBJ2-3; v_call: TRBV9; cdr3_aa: CASSVGWGPDTQYF; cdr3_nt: TGTGCCAGCAGCGTAGGGTGGGGCCCAGATACGCAGTATTTT
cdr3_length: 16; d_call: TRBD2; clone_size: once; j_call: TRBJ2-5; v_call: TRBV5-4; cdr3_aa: CASSSPSGGNQETQYF; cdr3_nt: TGTGCCAGCAGCTCGCCTAGCGGGGGGAACCAAGAGACCCAGTACTTC
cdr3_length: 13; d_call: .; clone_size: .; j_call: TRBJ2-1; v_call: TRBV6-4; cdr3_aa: CASSDGQGIEQFF; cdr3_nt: TGTGCCAGCAGTGACGGCCAGGGAATAGAGCAGTTCTTC
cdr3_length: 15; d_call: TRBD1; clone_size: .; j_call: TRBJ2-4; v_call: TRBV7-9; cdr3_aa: CASSLVGQGENIQYF; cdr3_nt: TGTGCCAGCAGCTTAGTCGGACAGGGGGAAAACATTCAGTACTTC
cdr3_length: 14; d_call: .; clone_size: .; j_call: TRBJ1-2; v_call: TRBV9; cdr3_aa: CASSVALGVGGYTF; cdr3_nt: TGTGCCAGCAGCGTAGCTCTCGGGGTCGGTGGCTACACCTTC
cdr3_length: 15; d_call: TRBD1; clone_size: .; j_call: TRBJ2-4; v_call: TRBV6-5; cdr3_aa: CASSYSGTGKNIQYF; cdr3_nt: TGTGCCAGCAGTTACTCCGGGACAGGGAAAAACATTCAGTACTTC
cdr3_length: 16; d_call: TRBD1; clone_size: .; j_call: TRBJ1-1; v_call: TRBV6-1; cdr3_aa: CASSERVGTGDTEAFF; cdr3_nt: TGTGCCAGCAGTGAAAGGGTAGGGACAGGGGACACTGAAGCTTTCTTT
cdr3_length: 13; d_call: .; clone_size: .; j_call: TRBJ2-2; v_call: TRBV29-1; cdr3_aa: CSVPPPSGGELFF; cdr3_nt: TGCAGCGTCCCCCCTCCCTCGGGCGGGGAGCTGTTTTTT
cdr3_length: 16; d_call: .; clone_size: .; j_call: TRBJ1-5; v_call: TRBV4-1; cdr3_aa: CASSPFPGNSNQPQHF; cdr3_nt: TGCGCCAGCAGCCCGTTTCCGGGAAATAGCAATCAGCCCCAGCATTTT
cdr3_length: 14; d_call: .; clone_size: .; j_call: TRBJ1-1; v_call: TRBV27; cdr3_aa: CASTPAGANTEAFF; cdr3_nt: TGTGCCAGCACCCCGGCCGGGGCGAACACTGAAGCTTTCTTT
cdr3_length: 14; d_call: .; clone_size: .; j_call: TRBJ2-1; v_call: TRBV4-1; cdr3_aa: CASSQEGQPTEQFF; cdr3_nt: TGCGCCAGCAGCCAAGAAGGGCAGCCTACTGAGCAGTTCTTC
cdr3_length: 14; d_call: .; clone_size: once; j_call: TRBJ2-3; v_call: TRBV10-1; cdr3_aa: CASSGSGSTDTQYF; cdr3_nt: TGCGCCAGCAGTGGATCCGGGAGCACAGATACGCAGTATTTT
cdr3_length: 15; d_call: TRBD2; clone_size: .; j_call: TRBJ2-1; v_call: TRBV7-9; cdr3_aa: CASSQPGLADNEQFF; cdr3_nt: TGTGCCAGCAGCCAACCGGGACTAGCGGACAATGAGCAGTTCTTC
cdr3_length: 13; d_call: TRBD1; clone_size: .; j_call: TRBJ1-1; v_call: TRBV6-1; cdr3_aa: CASSGTENLPAFF; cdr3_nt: TGTGCCAGCAGCGGGACAGAAAACCTCCCTGCTTTCTTT
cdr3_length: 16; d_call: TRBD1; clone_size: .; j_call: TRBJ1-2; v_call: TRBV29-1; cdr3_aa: CSSWGPTGGIGYGYTF; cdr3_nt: TGCAGCTCCTGGGGGCCGACAGGGGGTATCGGCTATGGCTACACCTTC
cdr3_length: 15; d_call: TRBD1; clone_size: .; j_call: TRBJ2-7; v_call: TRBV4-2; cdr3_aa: CASSQGAGGIDEQYF; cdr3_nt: TGTGCCAGCAGCCAAGGGGCAGGGGGCATCGACGAGCAGTACTTC
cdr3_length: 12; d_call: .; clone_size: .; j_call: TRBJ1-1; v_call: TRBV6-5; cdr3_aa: CASRRSYTEAFF; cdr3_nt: TGTGCCAGCCGCCGGTCTTACACTGAAGCTTTCTTT
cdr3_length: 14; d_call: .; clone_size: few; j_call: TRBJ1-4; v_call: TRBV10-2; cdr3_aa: CASSESGREEKLFF; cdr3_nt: TGCGCCAGCAGTGAGTCGGGGCGGGAGGAAAAACTGTTTTTT
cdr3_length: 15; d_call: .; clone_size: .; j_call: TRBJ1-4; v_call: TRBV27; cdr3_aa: CASSRKQTTNEKLFF; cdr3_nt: TGTGCCAGCAGCCGCAAACAGACAACTAATGAAAAACTGTTTTTT
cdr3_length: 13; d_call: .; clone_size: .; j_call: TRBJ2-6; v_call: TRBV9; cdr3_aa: CASSSSGANVLTF; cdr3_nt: TGTGCCAGCAGCTCATCTGGGGCCAACGTCCTGACTTTC
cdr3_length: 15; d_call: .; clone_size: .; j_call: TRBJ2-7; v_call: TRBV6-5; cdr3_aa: CASSPNGAGDYEQYF; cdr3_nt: TGTGCCAGCAGTCCCAACGGGGCAGGAGACTACGAGCAGTACTTC
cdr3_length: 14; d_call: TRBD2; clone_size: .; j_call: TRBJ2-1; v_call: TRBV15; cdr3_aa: CATQLAGEGHEQFF; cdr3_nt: TGTGCCACCCAACTAGCGGGAGAGGGGCATGAGCAGTTCTTC
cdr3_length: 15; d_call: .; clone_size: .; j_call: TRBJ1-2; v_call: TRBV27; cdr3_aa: CASSPNGPSSYGYTF; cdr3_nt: TGTGCCAGCAGTCCTAATGGACCTTCCTCCTATGGCTACACCTTC
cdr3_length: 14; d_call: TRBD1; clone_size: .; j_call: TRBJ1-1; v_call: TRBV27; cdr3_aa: CASSWGTANTEAFF; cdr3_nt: TGTGCCAGCAGTTGGGGGACAGCGAACACTGAAGCTTTCTTT
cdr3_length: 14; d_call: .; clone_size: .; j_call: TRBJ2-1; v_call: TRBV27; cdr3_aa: CASSTSSPRGEQFF; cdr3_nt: TGTGCCAGCAGTACTAGCAGTCCTAGGGGTGAGCAGTTCTTC
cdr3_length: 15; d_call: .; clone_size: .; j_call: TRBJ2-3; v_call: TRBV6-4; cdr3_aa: CASSITQGSTDTQYF; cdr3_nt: TGTGCCAGCAGTATTACACAGGGAAGCACAGATACGCAGTATTTT
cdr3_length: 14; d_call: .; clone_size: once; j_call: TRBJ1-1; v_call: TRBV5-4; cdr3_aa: CASSQVGGRTEAFF; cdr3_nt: TGTGCCAGCAGCCAAGTGGGAGGGCGGACTGAAGCTTTCTTT
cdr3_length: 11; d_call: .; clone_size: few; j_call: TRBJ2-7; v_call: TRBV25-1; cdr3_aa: CASTHGHEQYF; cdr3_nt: TGTGCCAGCACCCACGGCCACGAGCAGTACTTC
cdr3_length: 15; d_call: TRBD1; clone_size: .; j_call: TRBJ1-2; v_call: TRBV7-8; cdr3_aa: CASSLPGQGRYGYTF; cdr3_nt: TGTGCCAGCAGCTTACCGGGACAGGGCCGGTATGGCTACACCTTC
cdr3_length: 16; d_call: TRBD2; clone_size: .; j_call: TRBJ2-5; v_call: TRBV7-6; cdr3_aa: CASSLEPTSGQETQYF; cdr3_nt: TGTGCCAGCAGCTTAGAACCGACTAGCGGCCAAGAGACCCAGTACTTC
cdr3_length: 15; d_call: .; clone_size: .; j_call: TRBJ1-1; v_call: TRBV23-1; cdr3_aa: CASSQEARENTEAFF; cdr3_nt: TGCGCCAGCAGTCAAGAAGCCAGGGAGAACACTGAAGCTTTCTTT
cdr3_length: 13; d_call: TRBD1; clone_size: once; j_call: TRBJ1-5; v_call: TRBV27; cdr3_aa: CATGTGPVGPQHF; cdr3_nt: TGTGCCACTGGGACAGGGCCCGTTGGTCCCCAGCATTTT